These 16 T cell receptor beta chains were all obtained from the same sample, sequenced in a study of human CD4 T cells and Enterobacteriaceae (dated by TCRdb to the early 2020s). Memory CD4+ T cells, defined as all CD4+ cells except CD45RA+CCR7+CD95- naive cells, were FACS-sorted on a FACSAria III to over 95% purity. Receptor libraries were prepared by the immunoSEQ multiplex PCR assay. This immuneACCESS table, as held by TCRdb, lists in-frame sequences with V and J called but not all clones. Of the missing ones, under half trace to an unresolved V gene in checked studies; the others have no known cause. The sample data list 25,000 to 35,000 clones, and 80% to 90% of these were observed just once. The top ten clones comprise about 0.96% of the sample. Sample: memory CD4+ T cells from blood. The sample's cell subset or site label, in plain terms: total memory CD4 T cells sorted directly ex vivo, unstimulated. The receptors were sampled from a human donor in good health.

V and J are TRBV7-2 and TRBJ2-7; possible D gene TRBD1, 6 bases. The germline gives CDR1 SGHTA, CDR2 FQGNSA. The CDR3 spans 15 residues. Between the trimmed V and J ends, which lost 5 bases and 1 base, there was a span of 15 bases. The CDR3: CASSRNRDKSYEQYF. The CDR3 DNA sequence: TGTGCCAGCAGCCGAAACCGGGACAAATCCTACGAGCAGTACTTC. Based on the CDR3 plus reference TRBV7-2 and TRBJ2-7, the full variable domain is GAGVSQSPSNKVTEKGKDVELRCDPISGHTALYWYRQSLGQGLEFLIYFQGNSAPDKSGLPSDRFSAERTGGSVSTLTIQRTQQEDSAVYLCASSRNRDKSYEQYFGPGTRLTVT.

The rearrangement joins TRBV18 to TRBJ2-7; the match to TRBD1 covers 10 bases. CDR1 KGHSH and CDR2 LQKENI come from the germline V gene. Unmatched junction bases numbered 6, after V lost 3 bases and J lost 1 base. The CDR3 extends over 16 amino acids. The CDR3 nucleotides are TGTGCCAGCTCACCGGGAGGGACAGGGGCTTCCTACGAGCAGTACTTC. Encoded protein: CASSPGGTGASYEQYF.

The chain has TRBV5-1 and TRBJ2-7, with TRBD2 matching 7 bases. The V gene end was trimmed by 4 bases and the J gene end by 1 base; junction bases not matched to a gene: 11. CDR1 and CDR2 (germline): SGHRS, YFSETQ. The CDR3 is made up of 16 amino acids. CDR3 loop: CASSKASGAASYEQYF. DNA for the CDR3: TGCGCCAGCAGCAAGGCGAGCGGGGCCGCTTCCTACGAGCAGTACTTC.

The chain joins TRBV28 to TRBJ1-1; TRBD1 matches at 7 bases. CDR3 length equals 14 residues. The trim removed 6 bases at V and 1 base at J, leaving 5 bases unmatched. CDR1 and CDR2 (germline): MDHEN, SYDVKM. The CDR3 sequence is CASRRRQGNTEAFF. Here the CDR3 DNA reads TGTGCCAGCAGGAGGAGACAGGGGAACACTGAAGCTTTCTTT.

This chain uses TRBV11-2 with TRBJ2-2; no clear D gene. Germline CDR1 is SGHAT and CDR2 is FQNNGV. Trimming pared 0 bases from V and 8 bases from J, leaving 10 bases between. There are 14 residues in the CDR3. The CDR3: CASSLERLMGELFF. The CDR3 nucleotides are TGTGCCAGCAGCTTAGAGCGACTGATGGGGGAGCTGTTTTTT.

The genes are TRBV19 and TRBJ2-1; 8 bases align to TRBD1. Germline CDR1 LNHDA, CDR2 SQIVND (reference sequence). The CDR3 has 14 residues. The trim removed 8 bases at V and 8 bases at J, leaving 11 bases unmatched. Written as DNA, the CDR3 is TGTGCCAGTCGAGGACAGGGTAGGTTCGATGAGCAGTTCTTC. Protein sequence: CASRGQGRFDEQFF.

The chain has TRBV6-6 and TRBJ2-1, with a possible D match to TRBD2 (6 bases). Germline lookup yields CDR1 MNHNY and CDR2 SVGAGI (reference sequence). Trimming removed 4 bases at V and 6 bases at J, with 13 bases between. This CDR3 has 14 residues. Here the CDR3 DNA reads TGTGCCAGCAGTTCCGGGAGAGCCCCCAATGAGCAGTTCTTC. Encoded protein: CASSSGRAPNEQFF.

Written as DNA, the CDR3 is TGTGCCAGTAGTATAGAGGGTTCTGGGGCCAACGTCCTGACTTTC. Residues: CASSIEGSGANVLTF. The chain links TRBV19 to TRBJ2-6; D not resolved. The V gene's germline CDR1 is LNHDA and CDR2 SQIVND (reference sequence). The V end was cut by 0 bases, the J end by 1 base, with 4 bases between. CDR3 length: 15 amino acids.

The chain joins TRBV10-3 to TRBJ2-7; 7 positions agree with TRBD2. V shed 4 bases, J shed 2 bases, and the junction held 14 bases outside the gene matches. The CDR3 loop spans 17 amino acids. Germline values: CDR1 ENHRY, CDR2 SYGVKD. The CDR3 here is CAISATSGRGYTYEQYF. CDR3 in DNA: TGTGCCATCAGTGCTACCTCGGGGAGGGGATACACCTACGAGCAGTACTTC.

This clone has just a few counts. J is TRBJ2-6 and V is TRBV11-3, with a weak D call TRBD1 (5 bases). Per germline, CDR1 SGHNT and CDR2 YENEEA. Trimming stripped 3 bases from V and 2 bases from J, with 8 bases between. This CDR3 region has 15 residues. This CDR3 reads CASSFAGPGANVLTF. Written as DNA, the CDR3 is TGTGCCAGCAGCTTTGCAGGGCCTGGGGCCAACGTCCTGACTTTC.

J is TRBJ2-7 and V is TRBV11-3; possibly TRBD1 for D (6 bases). CDR3 length: 14 residues. CDR1 SGHNT and CDR2 YENEEA come from the germline V gene. The V and J ends lost 7 bases and 2 bases respectively, with 15 bases between them. CDR3 protein: CASTSLGAPYEQYF. The CDR3 nucleotides read TGTGCCAGCACGTCCCTGGGGGCGCCCTACGAGCAGTACTTC.

The chain employs TRBV1 and TRBJ2-3; the D call in the table, TRBD1, was not verified against the DNA. TRBV1 is a pseudogene segment. The CDR3 has 17 amino acids. CDR3 region: CTSSQDPKGVATDTQYF. In DNA, the CDR3 is TGCACCAGCAGCCAAGACCCTAAGGGGGTAGCAACAGATACGCAGTATTTT.

The chain has TRBV5-1 and TRBJ2-2; D not certain. The CDR3 is made up of 12 amino acids. V was clipped by 2 bases and J by 7 bases, with 6 bases between them. Germline-derived CDR1 and CDR2 are SGHRS and YFSETQ. Written as DNA, the CDR3 is TGCGCCAGCAGCTTTGGCGTCGGGGAGCTGTTTTTT. Translation gives CASSFGVGELFF.

J is TRBJ2-3 and V is TRBV18; D is uncertain. CDR3 length: 15 amino acids. The V end was cut by 0 bases, the J end by 4 bases, with 11 bases between. The germline V gene encodes CDR1 KGHSH and CDR2 LQKENI. CDR3 amino acids: CASSPPERIADTQYF. Here the CDR3 DNA reads TGTGCCAGCTCACCACCGGAAAGGATTGCAGATACGCAGTATTTT.

This chain links TRBV9 with TRBJ2-1; 10 positions agree with TRBD2. V lost 4 bases to trimming and J lost 8 bases; unmatched junction nucleotides: 9. Germline values: CDR1 SGDLS, CDR2 YYNGEE. This CDR3 has 15 amino acids. CDR3 protein: CASSITSGINYEQFF. CDR3 sequence (DNA): TGTGCCAGCAGCATCACTAGCGGGATTAACTATGAGCAGTTCTTC.

The V gene is TRBV7-3, the J gene TRBJ2-1, with D possibly matching TRBD1 (6 bases). Germline CDR1 SGHTA, CDR2 FQGTGA. The CDR3 contains 17 residues. Trimming removed 5 bases at V and 0 bases at J, with 17 bases between. The CDR3 region is CASSLRTRGSSYNEQFF. CDR3 in DNA: TGTGCCAGCAGCCTACGTACAAGGGGGAGCTCCTACAATGAGCAGTTCTTC.